The 17 T cell receptor beta chains below come from one sample, sequenced in a study of blood T cell repertoires in COVID-19 (TCRdb year 2020). The library was made by the immunoSEQ multiplex PCR assay. TCRdb carries this immuneACCESS record with in-frame sequences only. Its versions omit some clonotypes, under half of them owing to an unresolved V gene in the studies checked, with the rest unexplained. The sample table lists 250,000 or so clones, approximately 89% of them with a count of one. The leading ten clones occupy approximately 8.2% of the sample. The sample consisted of peripheral blood. Source of these receptors: a man aged 40-50 years with active or convalescent COVID-19.

The CDR3 protein is CASSLGTGSSGNTIYF. The CDR3 bases are TGTGCCAGCAGTTTAGGAACAGGGAGCTCTGGAAACACCATATATTTT. The chain carries TRBV28 and TRBJ1-3; perhaps TRBD1 as D (6 bases). CDR1 is MDHEN, CDR2 SYDVKM, per germline. The CDR3 spans 16 residues. The V end lost 2 bases, the J end lost 0 bases, and 11 bases lay between the germline ends.

J is TRBJ2-7 and V is TRBV24-1; D possibly corresponds to TRBD1 (5 bases). The germline gives CDR1 KGHDR, CDR2 SFDVKD. The CDR3 is 14 residues long. The V end was cut by 4 bases, the J end by 2 bases, with 11 bases between. CDR3: CATSDPTDTYEQYF. In DNA form, the CDR3 reads TGTGCCACCAGTGACCCGACAGACACCTACGAGCAGTACTTC.

The chain employs TRBV4-1 and TRBJ2-3; D is unclear. The germline V gene encodes CDR1 MGHRA and CDR2 YSYEKL. This CDR3 comprises 15 residues. Trimming shortened V by 2 bases and J by 9 bases, and 18 bases separated the two germline ends. The CDR3 sequence is CASSQFSDRSSTQYF. The CDR3 DNA follows: TGCGCCAGCAGCCAATTCTCAGACCGGAGTAGCACGCAGTATTTT.

The V and J genes are TRBV18 and TRBJ2-5; no firm D call. The CDR3 runs 14 residues. The germline CDR1 and CDR2 sequences are KGHSH and LQKENI. Trimming pared 3 bases from V and 0 bases from J, leaving 8 bases between. The CDR3 loop reads CASSPPSYQETQYF. DNA for the CDR3: TGTGCCAGCTCACCTCCCTCGTACCAAGAGACCCAGTACTTC.

The chain couples TRBV29-1 to TRBJ2-5, with D perhaps TRBD1 (5 bases). Germline V gene data show CDR1 as SQVTM and CDR2 as ANQGSEA. CDR3 length equals 13 residues. Trimming shortened V by 5 bases and J by 5 bases, and 15 bases separated the two germline ends. CDR3 sequence: CSVKKGLDETQYF. The CDR3 DNA reads TGCAGCGTTAAGAAGGGGCTGGACGAGACCCAGTACTTC.

The chain joins TRBV5-1 to TRBJ2-4; 7 nucleotides agree with TRBD1. The CDR3 extends over 13 amino acids. V was pared by 6 bases and J by 5 bases, with 5 bases of the junction left unmatched. In germline, CDR1 is SGHRS, CDR2 YFSETQ. CDR3 sequence (DNA): TGCGCCAGCAACAGGGGCAGCGAAAACATTCAGTACTTC. It specifies CASNRGSENIQYF.

The V gene is TRBV7-9, the J gene TRBJ2-2; maybe TRBD1 (6 bases). Germline V gene data show CDR1 as SEHNR and CDR2 as FQNEAQ (reference sequence). V lost 5 bases to trimming and J lost 9 bases, with 13 bases between them. This CDR3 spans 13 amino acids. This chain's CDR3 is CASSNLWDRELFF. DNA of the CDR3: TGTGCCAGCAGCAACTTATGGGACAGGGAGCTGTTTTTT. The variable domain in full, completed from reference TRBV7-9 and TRBJ2-2, reads DTGVSQNPRHKITKRGQNVTFRCDPISEHNRLYWYRQTLGQGPEFLTYFQNEAQLEKSRLLSDRFSAERPKGSFSTLEIQRTEQGDSAMYLCASSNLWDRELFFGEGSRLTVL.

The chain uses TRBV7-3 and TRBJ2-1; D possibly corresponds to TRBD1 (5 bases). V was trimmed by 2 bases and J by 13 bases, leaving 12 bases between them. Germline loops: CDR1 SGHTA, CDR2 FQGTGA. This CDR3 contains 12 residues. CDR3 nucleotide sequence: TGTGCCAGCAGCTTATTTGGGGCCCCTCAGTTCTTC. Protein: CASSLFGAPQFF. Drawing the rest from reference TRBV7-3 and TRBJ2-1, the complete variable domain is GAGVSQTPSNKVTEKGKYVELRCDPISGHTALYWYRQSLGQGPEFLIYFQGTGAADDSGLPNDRFFAVRPEGSVSTLKIQRTERGDSAVYLCASSLFGAPQFFGPGTRLTVL.

The J gene is TRBJ2-7, the V gene TRBV19; tentatively, D is TRBD1 (5 bases). Per germline, CDR1 LNHDA and CDR2 SQIVND (reference sequence). This CDR3 has 12 amino acids. Deletions cut 5 bases from V and 4 bases from J, with 9 bases between. The CDR3 sequence is CASSASGYEQYF. DNA of the CDR3: TGTGCCAGTAGTGCCTCAGGGTACGAGCAGTACTTC.

The chain carries TRBV10-3 and TRBJ2-7; no clear D. CDR1 is ENHRY and CDR2 is SYGVKD in the germline V gene. This CDR3 is 14 amino acids long. Trimming left V 0 bases short and J 2 bases short, with 8 bases between. The CDR3 region has the DNA TGTGCCATCAGTGAGTCGGGCAGTACCTACGAGCAGTACTTC. It translates to CAISESGSTYEQYF.

In this sample, this clone turned up once. This CDR3 is CASSLGGRRNQPQHF. The CDR3 nucleotides read TGTGCCAGCAGCTTAGGTGGCAGGCGAAATCAGCCCCAGCATTTT. The rearrangement uses TRBV7-2 and TRBJ1-5; D is ambiguous. The CDR3 covers 15 residues. Per germline, CDR1 SGHTA and CDR2 FQGNSA. The V end lost 1 base, the J end lost 4 bases, and 11 bases lay between the germline ends.

The chain links TRBV5-1 to TRBJ2-7, with TRBD1 matching 7 bases. Per germline, CDR1 SGHRS and CDR2 YFSETQ. This CDR3 contains 16 residues. The junction had 10 bases not matched to a gene; V was cut back by 4 bases and J by 0 bases. The CDR3 DNA reads TGCGCCAGCAGCGCGGTCGAGGGACAGAGCTCCTACGAGCAGTACTTC. Amino acids: CASSAVEGQSSYEQYF.

This chain's CDR3 is CASSLSNPLDRPNYGYTF. As DNA, the CDR3 is TGTGCCAGCAGTTTATCGAATCCTCTGGACAGACCTAACTATGGCTACACCTTC. The V call is TRBV27, the J call TRBJ1-2, with a tentative D call TRBD1 (6 bases). V lost 0 bases to trimming and J lost 0 bases, with 17 bases between them. From germline, CDR1 is MNHEY and CDR2 SMNVEV (reference sequence). CDR3 length: 18 amino acids.

This chain connects TRBV28 to TRBJ2-3; 7 bases are a match to TRBD1. Germline-derived CDR1 and CDR2 are MDHEN and SYDVKM. Trimming cost V 6 bases and J 2 bases; bases outside gene matches: 5. The CDR3 has 14 residues. CDR3 bases: TGTGCCAGCAGAGGGGGCACCCTCACAGATACGCAGTATTTT. Protein sequence: CASRGGTLTDTQYF.

CDR3 region: CASSSLEGEQFF. The CDR3 DNA reads as TGTGCCAGCAGCTCACTAGAGGGTGAGCAGTTCTTC. The rearrangement uses TRBV7-3 and TRBJ2-1; D is perhaps TRBD2 (5 bases). Germline-derived CDR1 and CDR2 are SGHTA and FQGTGA. V was clipped by 4 bases and J by 9 bases, with 10 bases between them. The CDR3 consists of 12 residues.

The CDR3 sequence is CASSLARGRHEQYF. As DNA, the CDR3 is TGTGCCAGCAGTTTGGCCAGGGGAAGGCACGAGCAGTACTTC. This chain uses TRBV28 with TRBJ2-7, with a tentative D call TRBD1 (6 bases). V was cut by 3 bases and J by 5 bases, with 14 bases left in between. Germline V gene data show CDR1 as MDHEN and CDR2 as SYDVKM. The CDR3 is made up of 14 amino acids.

This clone was counted a few times. The rearrangement links TRBV7-8 to TRBJ2-1; 11 bases line up with TRBD2. The trim removed 5 bases at V and 7 bases at J, leaving 7 bases unmatched. The CDR3 length is 15 residues. Germline V gene data show CDR1 as SGHVS and CDR2 as FQNEAQ. As DNA, the CDR3 is TGTGCCAGCAGCCTGCAAAGGACTAGCGGGAATGAGCAGTTCTTC. Residues: CASSLQRTSGNEQFF.